These 12 T cell receptor beta chains came from one sample sequenced in a study of OX40 agonist ivuxolimab in advanced cancers. This table comes from immunoSEQ multiplex PCR, and its TCRdb copy is limited to in-frame clones, with some not included. The sample has about 67,000 clones; more than 75% are singletons. The sequenced sample was CD4+ or CD8+ T cells sorted from blood, obtained in a trial of the OX40 agonist ivuxolimab. All receptors derive from an adult with an advanced solid tumor such as melanoma, head and neck, liver or kidney cancer.

V gene TRBV11-2 combines with J gene TRBJ1-2; D remains unclear. Trimming took off 5 bases at V and 7 bases at J, with 17 bases between the two ends. Germline V gene sequence: CDR1 SGHAT, CDR2 FQNNGV. This CDR3 has 14 amino acids. The CDR3 bases are TGTGCCAGCAGCGTAACTAACGCGGGGATTGGCTACACCTTC. This encodes CASSVTNAGIGYTF.

The chain has TRBV2 and TRBJ2-1; D is ambiguous. Trimming stripped 2 bases from V and 10 bases from J, with 9 bases between. Germline V CDR1 and CDR2: SNHLY, FYNNEI. The CDR3 has 12 amino acids. In nucleotides, the CDR3 is TGTGCCAGCAGTGAATTCAGGAGAGAGCAGTTCTTC. Residues: CASSEFRREQFF.

The rearrangement uses TRBV19 and TRBJ1-1, with 10 bases lining up with TRBD1. Germline V gives CDR1 LNHDA, CDR2 SQIVND (reference sequence). The CDR3 consists of 16 residues. V lost 3 bases and J lost 0; bases outside the gene matches: 4. The DNA for the CDR3 is TGTGCCAGTAGTATCGGGACAGGGGTCCTGAACACTGAAGCTTTCTTT. This gives the protein CASSIGTGVLNTEAFF.

The chain links TRBV2 to TRBJ1-6; D gene unclear. CDR3 length equals 14 residues. Germline V gene data show CDR1 as SNHLY and CDR2 as FYNNEI. V shed 6 bases and J shed 10 bases, with 16 bases lying between them. CDR3 in amino acids: CASSIGNARSPLHF. The DNA for the CDR3 is TGTGCCAGCAGCATAGGGAATGCGAGGTCACCCCTCCACTTT.

The rearrangement uses TRBV12-5 and TRBJ2-2; weak D call: TRBD2 (5 bases). The CDR3 consists of 13 residues. Trimming shortened V by 0 bases and J by 7 bases, and 6 bases separated the two germline ends. Germline V gives CDR1 LGHNT, CDR2 FRNRAP. CDR3 residues: CASGLVRGGELFF. CDR3 nucleotides: TGTGCTAGTGGTTTGGTACGGGGCGGGGAGCTGTTTTTT.

The V and J genes are TRBV7-2 and TRBJ1-1, with D tentatively TRBD1 (5 bases). This CDR3 comprises 14 residues. Trimming pared 5 bases from V and 0 bases from J, leaving 10 bases between. In germline, CDR1 is SGHTA, CDR2 FQGNSA. CDR3 amino acids: CASSRQSMNTEAFF. DNA of the CDR3: TGTGCCAGCAGCCGACAGTCGATGAACACTGAAGCTTTCTTT.

This rearrangement joins TRBV7-3 to TRBJ1-1, with 7 bases matching TRBD1. The CDR3 is made up of 13 amino acids. V shed 8 bases, J shed 1 base, and the junction held 4 bases outside the gene matches. Germline V gene sequence: CDR1 SGHTA, CDR2 FQGTGA. DNA of the CDR3: TGTGCCAGCTCACAGGGGACGAACACTGAAGCTTTCTTT. This codes for CASSQGTNTEAFF.

The J gene is TRBJ1-5, the V gene TRBV7-2, with D hard to call. Trimming took off 1 base at V and 7 bases at J, with 11 bases between the two ends. Germline V gives CDR1 SGHTA, CDR2 FQGNSA. This CDR3 contains 14 residues. The CDR3: CASSLVGYGQPQHF. CDR3 in DNA: TGTGCCAGCAGCTTAGTGGGATACGGACAGCCCCAGCATTTT.

V usage is TRBV7-2 and J usage is TRBJ2-3; the D is unclear. Germline assignment: CDR1 SGHTA and CDR2 FQGNSA. With 1 base removed from V and 2 bases from J, the gap between germline ends came to 19 bases. The CDR3 runs 18 residues. Here the CDR3 DNA reads TGTGCCAGCAGCTTAGAGGGTATTGGTGGGTACAACACAGATACGCAGTATTTT. It encodes CASSLEGIGGYNTDTQYF.

The chain is built from TRBV19 and TRBJ1-1; D ambiguous. CDR3 length equals 14 residues. The germline V gene has CDR1 LNHDA and CDR2 SQIVND (reference sequence). Trimming stripped 7 bases from V and 5 bases from J, with 17 bases between. The chain's CDR3 is CASTKQTLTTEAFF. Written as DNA, the CDR3 is TGTGCCAGTACTAAACAGACACTAACTACTGAAGCTTTCTTT.

The V and J genes are TRBV7-9 and TRBJ2-1, with TRBD1 as a possible D gene (5 bases). V was clipped by 5 bases and J by 2 bases, with 13 bases between them. Germline V lookup: CDR1 SEHNR, CDR2 FQNEAQ (reference sequence). CDR3 length: 15 amino acids. CDR3: CASSVPGMTYNEQFF. The CDR3 DNA follows: TGTGCCAGCAGCGTTCCAGGGATGACCTACAATGAGCAGTTCTTC.

This clone has a handful of counts. The V call is TRBV5-1, the J call TRBJ2-7, with a possible D match to TRBD2 (5 bases). The CDR3 has 15 residues. Germline V gives CDR1 SGHRS, CDR2 YFSETQ. V was clipped by 0 bases and J by 0 bases, with 10 bases between them. CDR3 sequence: CASSLGWEISYEQYF. In DNA, the CDR3 is TGCGCCAGCAGCTTGGGTTGGGAGATCTCCTACGAGCAGTACTTC.